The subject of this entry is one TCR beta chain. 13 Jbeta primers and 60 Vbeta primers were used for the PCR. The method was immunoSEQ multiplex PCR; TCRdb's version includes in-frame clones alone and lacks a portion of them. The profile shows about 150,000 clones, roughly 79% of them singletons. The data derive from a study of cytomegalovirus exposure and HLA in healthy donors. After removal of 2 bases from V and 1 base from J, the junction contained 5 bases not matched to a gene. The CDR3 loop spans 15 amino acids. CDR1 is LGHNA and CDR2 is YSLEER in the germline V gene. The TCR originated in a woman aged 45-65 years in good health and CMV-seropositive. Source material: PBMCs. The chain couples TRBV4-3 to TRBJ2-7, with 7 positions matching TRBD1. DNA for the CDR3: TGCGCCAGCAGCCAAAATAGGGGGCCTTCCTACGAGCAGTACTTC. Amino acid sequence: CASSQNRGPSYEQYF.